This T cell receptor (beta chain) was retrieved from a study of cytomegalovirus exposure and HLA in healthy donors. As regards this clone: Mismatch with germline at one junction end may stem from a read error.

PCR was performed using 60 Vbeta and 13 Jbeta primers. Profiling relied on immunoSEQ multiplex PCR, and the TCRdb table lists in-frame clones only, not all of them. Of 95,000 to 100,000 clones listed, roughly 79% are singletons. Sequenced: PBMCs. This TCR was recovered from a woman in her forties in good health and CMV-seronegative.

CDR3: CSSSPTHDRGGSMQYF. Here the CDR3 DNA reads TGTTCCAGCAGCCCTACCCACGACAGGGGAGGATCGATGCAGTACTTC. The chain recombines TRBV7-9 with TRBJ2-7, with 8 bases identical to TRBD1. The V gene's germline CDR1 is SEHNR and CDR2 FQNEAQ (reference sequence). The CDR3 runs 16 residues.